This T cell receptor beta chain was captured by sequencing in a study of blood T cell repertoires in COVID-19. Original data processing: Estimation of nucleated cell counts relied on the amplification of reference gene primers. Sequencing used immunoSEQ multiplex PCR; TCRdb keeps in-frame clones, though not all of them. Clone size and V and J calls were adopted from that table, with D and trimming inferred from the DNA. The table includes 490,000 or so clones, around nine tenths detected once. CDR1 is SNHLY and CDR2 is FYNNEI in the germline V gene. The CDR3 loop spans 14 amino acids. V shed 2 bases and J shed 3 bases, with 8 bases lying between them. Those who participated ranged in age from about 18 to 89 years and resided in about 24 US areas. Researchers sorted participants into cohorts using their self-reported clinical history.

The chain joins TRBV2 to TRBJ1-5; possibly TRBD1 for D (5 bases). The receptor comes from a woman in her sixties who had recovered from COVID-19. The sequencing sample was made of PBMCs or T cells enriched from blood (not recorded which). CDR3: CASSEQGDNQPQHF. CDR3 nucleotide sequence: TGTGCCAGCAGTGAACAGGGCGACAATCAGCCCCAGCATTTT.